The rows below give T cell receptor beta chains drawn from one sample of a study of cytomegalovirus exposure and HLA in healthy donors. Sequenced by immunoSEQ multiplex PCR; TCRdb stores in-frame clones only, minus some. The sample holds about 270,000 clones; 80% to 90% are singletons and the top ten take roughly 1%. The sample consisted of PBMCs. The receptors originated from a woman aged 18 to 35 in good health and CMV-seronegative. CDR3s include the opening cysteine and the closing phenylalanine or tryptophan. D genes are given only for firm matches. Some rows mark clone size as missing; the rest say once, few, many or name a class of expanded clone.

clone size: once; V gene: TRBV15; J gene: TRBJ2-5; D gene: NA; CDR3 protein: CATSRETLTTYGETQYF; CDR3 DNA: TGTGCCACCAGCAGAGAGACCCTGACAACCTATGGAGAGACCCAGTACTTC
clone size: NA; V gene: TRBV5-6; J gene: TRBJ2-2; D gene: NA; CDR3 protein: CASSLGAGELFF; CDR3 DNA: TGTGCCAGCAGCTTAGGGGCCGGGGAGCTGTTTTTT
clone size: NA; V gene: TRBV4-3; J gene: TRBJ2-7; D gene: NA; CDR3 protein: CASSQDAPGTLLSYEQYF; CDR3 DNA: TGCGCCAGCAGCCAAGATGCCCCCGGGACTCTTCTCTCCTACGAGCAGTACTTC
clone size: NA; V gene: TRBV29-1; J gene: TRBJ1-2; D gene: NA; CDR3 protein: CSGLSVGRSNYGYTF; CDR3 DNA: TGCAGCGGTCTATCTGTTGGGAGATCTAACTATGGCTACACCTTC
clone size: NA; V gene: TRBV6-5; J gene: TRBJ2-2; D gene: NA; CDR3 protein: CASVRTGENTGELFF; CDR3 DNA: TGTGCCAGCGTACGCACGGGTGAGAACACCGGGGAGCTGTTTTTT
clone size: NA; V gene: TRBV4-3; J gene: TRBJ1-5; D gene: NA; CDR3 protein: CASSQDLKGEGQPQHF; CDR3 DNA: TGCGCCAGCAGCCAAGATCTGAAGGGGGAGGGTCAGCCCCAGCATTTT
clone size: NA; V gene: TRBV12-2; J gene: TRBJ1-3; D gene: NA; CDR3 protein: CASRRDTEGDTIYF; CDR3 DNA: TGTGCAAGTCGTAGGGACACAGAAGGCGACACCATATATTTT
clone size: NA; V gene: TRBV18; J gene: TRBJ1-2; D gene: NA; CDR3 protein: CASSPTGRPIHGYTF; CDR3 DNA: TGTGCCAGCTCACCGACAGGAAGGCCAATACATGGCTACACCTTC
clone size: NA; V gene: TRBV4-1; J gene: TRBJ1-1; D gene: NA; CDR3 protein: CASSQYTGGDTEAFF; CDR3 DNA: TGCGCCAGCAGCCAATATACGGGAGGGGACACTGAAGCTTTCTTT
clone size: NA; V gene: TRBV4-1; J gene: TRBJ2-3; D gene: NA; CDR3 protein: CASSQEWGRDTQYF; CDR3 DNA: TGCGCCAGCAGCCAAGAGTGGGGCCGAGATACGCAGTATTTT
clone size: NA; V gene: TRBV30; J gene: TRBJ1-1; D gene: TRBD1; CDR3 protein: CAWSITKTGGNTEAFF; CDR3 DNA: TGTGCCTGGAGCATAACAAAGACAGGGGGCAACACTGAAGCTTTCTTT
clone size: NA; V gene: TRBV6-5; J gene: TRBJ1-1; D gene: NA; CDR3 protein: CASSYSGGLNTEAFF; CDR3 DNA: TGTGCCAGCAGTTACTCCGGGGGTCTGAACACTGAAGCTTTCTTT
clone size: NA; V gene: TRBV4-3; J gene: TRBJ2-4; D gene: NA; CDR3 protein: CASSQEFLAKNIQYF; CDR3 DNA: TGCGCCAGCAGCCAGGAGTTCCTAGCCAAAAACATTCAGTACTTC
clone size: NA; V gene: TRBV19; J gene: TRBJ2-7; D gene: NA; CDR3 protein: CASRGGGTDTYEQYF; CDR3 DNA: TGTGCCAGTAGGGGTGGGGGGACAGACACCTACGAGCAGTACTTC
clone size: NA; V gene: TRBV5-8; J gene: TRBJ2-7; D gene: NA; CDR3 protein: CASSLAGGAYEQYF; CDR3 DNA: TGTGCCAGCAGCTTGGCCGGCGGTGCCTACGAGCAGTACTTC
clone size: NA; V gene: TRBV4-3; J gene: TRBJ2-3; D gene: TRBD2; CDR3 protein: CASSQDPASGGYTDTQYF; CDR3 DNA: TGCGCCAGCAGCCAAGATCCGGCTAGCGGGGGATACACAGATACGCAGTATTTT
clone size: NA; V gene: TRBV7-2; J gene: TRBJ2-2; D gene: TRBD2; CDR3 protein: CASSPAGLAPTGELFF; CDR3 DNA: TGTGCCAGCAGCCCCGCGGGACTAGCGCCCACCGGGGAGCTGTTTTTT
clone size: NA; V gene: TRBV4-3; J gene: TRBJ2-6; D gene: NA; CDR3 protein: CASSQDSSVSGANVLTF; CDR3 DNA: TGCGCCAGCAGCCAAGATTCGTCGGTATCTGGGGCCAACGTCCTGACTTTC
clone size: NA; V gene: TRBV30; J gene: TRBJ2-7; D gene: TRBD1; CDR3 protein: CASSRTGRAYEQYF; CDR3 DNA: TGTGCCTCCTCCCGGACAGGCCGGGCCTACGAGCAGTACTTC
clone size: NA; V gene: TRBV5-4; J gene: TRBJ2-4; D gene: TRBD1; CDR3 protein: CASSGGTGPAKNIQYF; CDR3 DNA: TGTGCCAGCAGCGGGGGGACAGGACCCGCCAAAAACATTCAGTACTTC
clone size: NA; V gene: TRBV27; J gene: TRBJ2-5; D gene: TRBD2; CDR3 protein: CASSFTSGRSETQYF; CDR3 DNA: TGTGCCAGCAGTTTTACTAGCGGTAGATCAGAGACCCAGTACTTC
clone size: NA; V gene: TRBV29-1; J gene: TRBJ2-5; D gene: NA; CDR3 protein: CSVFGSENQETQYF; CDR3 DNA: TGCAGCGTTTTCGGTTCGGAGAACCAAGAGACCCAGTACTTC
clone size: NA; V gene: TRBV6-5; J gene: TRBJ2-7; D gene: NA; CDR3 protein: CASSYSQGHILYEQYF; CDR3 DNA: TGTGCCAGCAGTTACTCGCAAGGACATATCCTGTACGAGCAGTACTTC
clone size: NA; V gene: TRBV19; J gene: TRBJ2-7; D gene: TRBD1; CDR3 protein: CASSRGQGYEQYF; CDR3 DNA: TGTGCCAGTAGTAGGGGACAGGGCTACGAGCAGTACTTC